This T cell receptor (beta chain) emerged from a study of T cell repertoires in cytomegalovirus infection. The CDR3 extends over 13 amino acids. The germline V gene has CDR1 SGHVS and CDR2 FNYEAQ. The V end was cut by 0 bases, the J end by 4 bases, with 5 bases between. TCRdb passed the reads through MiXCR, listing each CDR3 protein once. The sample lists tens of thousands of distinct CDR3 sequences; more than 20% were seen once. In its sample, this clonotype was seen a few times. Its antigen remains unidentified. This material consisted of CD8+ T cells from cultured PBMCs, taken from culture after CMV antigen stimulation. This chain links TRBV7-6 with TRBJ2-3; D is undetermined. This clonotype was sampled from a human donor in good health (CMV status not recorded). Some clones in this sample may be carry-over from other donors' samples. The CDR3, as DNA: TGTGCCAGCAGCTTAGCAACCCCAGATACGCAGTATTTT. The encoded protein is CASSLATPDTQYF.